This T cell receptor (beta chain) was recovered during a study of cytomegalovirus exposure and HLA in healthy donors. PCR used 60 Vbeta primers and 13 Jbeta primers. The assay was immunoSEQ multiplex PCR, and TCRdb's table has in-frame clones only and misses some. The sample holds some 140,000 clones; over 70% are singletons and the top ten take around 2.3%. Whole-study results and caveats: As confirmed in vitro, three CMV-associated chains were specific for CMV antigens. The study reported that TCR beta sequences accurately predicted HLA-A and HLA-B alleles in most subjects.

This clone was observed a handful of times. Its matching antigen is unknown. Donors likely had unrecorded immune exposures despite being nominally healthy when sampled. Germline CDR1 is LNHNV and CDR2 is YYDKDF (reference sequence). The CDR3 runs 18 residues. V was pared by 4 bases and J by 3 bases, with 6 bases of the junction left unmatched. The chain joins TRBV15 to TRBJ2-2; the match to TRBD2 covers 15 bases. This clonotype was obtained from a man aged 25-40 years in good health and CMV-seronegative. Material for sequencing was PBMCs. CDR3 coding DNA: TGTGCCACCAGCAACGGACTAGCGGGGGGGCCGGACACCGGGGAGCTGTTTTTT. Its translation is CATSNGLAGGPDTGELFF.